The 4 T cell receptor beta chains presented below share a single source sample, sequenced in a study of blood T cell repertoires in COVID-19 (dated by TCRdb to about 2020). The library was prepared using the immunoSEQ multiplex PCR assay. TCRdb limited this immuneACCESS table to in-frame rearrangements with V and J called. A share of clones is missing; checked studies link under half to unresolved V genes, and the rest is unexplained. The sample records roughly 13,000 clones, 85% to 90% of which are singletons. Together, the top ten hold 2.5% to 3% of the sample. The sequencing input was peripheral blood. These TCRs come from a human donor in a cohort sampled during active COVID-19.

The CDR3 loop is CASSFAPSDRGTHNEQFF. DNA of the CDR3: TGTGCCAGCAGCTTTGCCCCCTCCGACAGGGGAACCCACAATGAGCAGTTCTTC. The rearrangement uses TRBV11-2 and TRBJ2-1; 8 bases are shared with TRBD1. V was clipped by 3 bases and J by 5 bases; unmatched bases: 15. CDR1 is SGHAT, CDR2 FQNNGV, per germline. The CDR3 spans 18 residues.

The chain recombines TRBV5-6 with TRBJ2-2; 11 bases match TRBD1. The germline gives CDR1 SGHDT, CDR2 YYEEEE. V lost 0 bases and J lost 7; bases outside the gene matches: 8. This CDR3 spans 17 amino acids. The CDR3 bases are TGTGCCAGCAGCTTGGTGGCGGACAGGGGGCGCTACGGGGAGCTGTTTTTT. It is translated as CASSLVADRGRYGELFF.

The V call is TRBV6-1, the J call TRBJ2-6, with a tentative D call TRBD2 (6 bases). Trimming shortened V by 4 bases and J by 0 bases, and 13 bases separated the two germline ends. The CDR3 runs to 17 residues. CDR1 is MNHNS, CDR2 SASEGT, per germline. The CDR3: CASSAPGLGSGANVLTF. CDR3 in DNA: TGTGCCAGCAGTGCCCCGGGACTTGGCTCTGGGGCCAACGTCCTGACTTTC.

The V call is TRBV9, the J call TRBJ2-5, with D maybe TRBD2 (6 bases). The germline V gene has CDR1 SGDLS and CDR2 YYNGEE. V lost 2 bases, J lost 4 bases, and 12 bases lay in between. The CDR3 has 14 residues. CDR3 residues: CASSVGAGRETQYF. The CDR3 coding sequence is TGTGCCAGCAGCGTCGGGGCGGGGAGAGAGACCCAGTACTTC. The full variable domain, completed using reference TRBV9 and TRBJ2-5, is DSGVTQTPKHLITATGQRVTLRCSPRSGDLSVYWYQQSLDQGLQFLIQYYNGEERAKGNILERFSAQQFPDLHSELNLSSLELGDSALYFCASSVGAGRETQYFGPGTRLLVL.